The entry below describes one TCR beta chain. Libraries were prepared by immunoSEQ multiplex PCR; TCRdb keeps only in-frame clonotypes and omits some of them. Seen here are around 280,000 clones, 75% to 90% observed once, and the top ten hold over 2%. This record belongs to a study of blood T cell repertoires in COVID-19. The wider study: PBMCs, B-cell-depleted T cells, or T cells provided the cDNA or gDNA that made up the material.

Unmatched junction bases numbered 7, after V lost 10 bases and J lost 2 bases. The CDR3 runs 13 residues. The V gene's germline CDR1 is SNHLY and CDR2 FYNNEI. The sample comprised peripheral blood. The TCR originated in a woman in her 30s who had recovered from COVID-19. This rearrangement joins TRBV2 to TRBJ2-7; 8 bases agree with TRBD1. This CDR3 is CANPDRDPYEQYF. Here the CDR3 DNA reads TGTGCCAACCCGGACAGGGACCCCTACGAGCAGTACTTC.